The 32 T cell receptor beta chains given below trace back to one sample, sequenced in a study of vaccination and CD4 T cells after COVID-19. Indicated treatment: approximately 9-day PBMC culture with coronavirus spike peptide pools or control peptides (ViraFEST assay). The Oncomine TCR Beta short-read assay was what sequenced the DNA obtained from cultured CD4+ T cells. TCRdb analysed the PCR reads with MiXCR anew, one entry per CDR3 protein. The sample holds roughly 8,900 distinct CDR3 sequences; 45% are singletons and the top ten take 9% to 15%. Their antigens remain unidentified. Sequenced: CD4+ T cells from blood, cultured in vitro. The receptors were sampled from a human donor who had recovered from COVID-19.

The chain joins TRBV19 to TRBJ2-6, with D possibly matching TRBD2 (5 bases). Between the trimmed V and J ends, which lost 8 bases and 2 bases, there was a span of 16 bases. CDR3 size: 16 residues. The germline CDR1 and CDR2 sequences are LNHDA and SQIVND (reference sequence). This chain's CDR3 is CASSRGSDPGANVLTF. CDR3 nucleotide sequence: TGTGCCAGTTCCAGAGGGTCGGACCCTGGGGCCAACGTCCTGACTTTC. The complete variable domain, with remaining parts taken from reference TRBV19 and TRBJ2-6, reads DGGITQSPKYLFRKEGQNVTLSCEQNLNHDAMYWYRQDPGQGLRLIYYSQIVNDFQKGDIAEGYSVSREKKESFPLTVTSAQKNPTAFYLCASSRGSDPGANVLTFGAGSRLTVL.

The chain links TRBV2 to TRBJ1-1, with a weak D call TRBD1 (6 bases). The CDR3 loop spans 15 amino acids. V gave up 5 bases and J gave up 0 bases, with 13 bases separating them. Germline V gene lookup returns CDR1 SNHLY and CDR2 FYNNEI. CDR3 region: CASSLRTAVNTEAFF. The CDR3 nucleotides read TGTGCCAGCAGTCTTCGGACAGCCGTGAACACTGAAGCTTTCTTT.

This chain joins TRBV20-1 and TRBJ1-3; D is unresolved. V shed 6 bases and J shed 1 base, with 19 bases lying between them. CDR1 is DFQATT and CDR2 is SNEGSKA in the germline V gene (reference sequence). This CDR3 is built from 16 residues. The CDR3 nucleotides are TGCAGTGCGATTTCGACCCATCTTCTTTCTGGAAACACCATATATTTT. This translates into CSAISTHLLSGNTIYF.

The chain joins TRBV7-2 to TRBJ2-1, with TRBD2 matching over 13 bases. The CDR3 contains 17 residues. Germline V gene sequence: CDR1 SGHTA, CDR2 FQGNSA. With 5 bases clipped from V and 0 bases from J, the junction kept 4 bases outside the gene matches. This chain's CDR3 is CASSLRLAGGSYNEQFF. Written as DNA, the CDR3 is TGTGCCAGCAGCCTACGACTAGCGGGGGGCTCCTACAATGAGCAGTTCTTC.

This clonotype was counted a few times. The CDR3 DNA sequence: TGTGCCAGCAGTTTCCCAGGGAACTATGGCTACACCTTC. It codes for CASSFPGNYGYTF. The chain uses TRBV28 and TRBJ1-2, with D tentatively TRBD1 (5 bases). The germline gives CDR1 MDHEN, CDR2 SYDVKM. V gave up 3 bases and J gave up 2 bases, with 7 bases separating them. The CDR3 totals 13 residues.

The gene calls are TRBV6-1 and TRBJ2-1; D is unclear. The V end was cut by 6 bases, the J end by 5 bases, with 11 bases between. The germline CDR1 and CDR2 sequences are MNHNS and SASEGT. This CDR3 spans 13 amino acids. The CDR3 sequence: CASSQVGHNEQFF. In DNA form, the CDR3 reads TGTGCCAGCAGCCAAGTGGGTCACAATGAGCAGTTCTTC.

This rearrangement joins TRBV11-3 to TRBJ2-5; 8 bases are shared with TRBD2. Germline V gives CDR1 SGHNT, CDR2 YENEEA. V lost 5 bases and J lost 1; bases outside the gene matches: 9. The CDR3 totals 16 residues. The CDR3: CASSTGLAGGQETQYF. The CDR3 nucleotides are TGTGCCAGCAGCACCGGGCTAGCGGGCGGCCAAGAGACCCAGTACTTC.

V gene TRBV7-8 combines with J gene TRBJ2-5; D gene unclear. Germline lookup yields CDR1 SGHVS and CDR2 FQNEAQ. The CDR3 length is 13 residues. V dropped 3 bases and J dropped 0 bases, with 5 bases sitting between them. The CDR3, as DNA: TGTGCCAGCAGCTTCTTAGACCAAGAGACCCAGTACTTC. It is translated as CASSFLDQETQYF.

This chain uses TRBV10-1 with TRBJ2-2; D may match TRBD1 or TRBD2 (5 bases each). The CDR3 has 15 residues. Germline lookup yields CDR1 WNHNN and CDR2 SYGVQD (reference sequence). V was pared by 6 bases and J by 5 bases, with 16 bases between. The CDR3 here is CASSPGTAMTGELFF. CDR3 DNA: TGCGCCAGCAGCCCCGGGACCGCCATGACCGGGGAGCTGTTTTTT.

The chain is built from TRBV20-1 and TRBJ2-7; 13 positions agree with TRBD2. CDR3 size: 15 residues. The germline V gene has CDR1 DFQATT and CDR2 SNEGSKA (reference sequence). V was pared by 1 base and J by 6 bases, with 6 bases of the junction left unmatched. The CDR3 here is CSARGRLAGGIEQYF. The CDR3 DNA is TGCAGTGCTAGAGGTCGACTAGCGGGGGGTATCGAGCAGTACTTC.

The chain joins TRBV6-2 or TRBV6-3 to TRBJ1-3, with D possibly TRBD1 on 5 matching bases. Germline CDR1 and CDR2: MNHEY and SVGEGT. V was shortened by 2 bases and J by 3 bases, with 11 bases between the two germline ends. This CDR3 contains 15 residues. CDR3 amino acids: CASSYAGTLGNTIYF. CDR3 sequence (DNA): TGTGCCAGCAGTTACGCCGGGACCCTTGGAAACACCATATATTTT.

J is TRBJ2-7 and V is TRBV5-1; a possible D gene is TRBD1 (5 bases). In germline, CDR1 is SGHRS, CDR2 YFSETQ. Deletions cut 0 bases from V and 3 bases from J, with 7 bases between. CDR3 length equals 13 residues. This chain's CDR3 is CASSLAGNYEQYF. CDR3 sequence (DNA): TGCGCCAGCAGCTTGGCAGGGAACTACGAGCAGTACTTC.

This clonotype was counted only a few times. The chain combines TRBV20-1 with TRBJ2-3; D call uncertain. CDR1 DFQATT and CDR2 SNEGSKA come from the germline V gene (reference sequence). This CDR3 is built from 12 residues. V was pared by 4 bases and J by 6 bases, with 11 bases between. As DNA, the CDR3 is TGCAGTGCTATTGGCGAGACCGATACGCAGTATTTT. Protein: CSAIGETDTQYF.

This clonotype was observed a handful of times. The chain employs TRBV15 and TRBJ1-1; D is unclear. This CDR3 region has 12 residues. Trimming removed 0 bases at V and 9 bases at J, with 8 bases between. The germline V gene encodes CDR1 LNHNV and CDR2 YYDKDF (reference sequence). The CDR3 nucleotides read TGTGCCACCAGCAGAGAGACGGGGAAAGCTTTCTTT. This translates into CATSRETGKAFF.

This chain connects TRBV20-1 to TRBJ2-1; TRBD2 matches 13 bases. After removal of 1 base from V and 6 bases from J, the junction contained 3 bases not matched to a gene. CDR3 length: 15 amino acids. The germline gives CDR1 DFQATT, CDR2 SNEGSKA (reference sequence). CDR3: CSARGGLAGRNEQFF. CDR3 DNA sequence: TGCAGTGCTAGAGGGGGACTAGCGGGGCGCAATGAGCAGTTCTTC.

This clonotype was counted a single time. A read error may account for a junction end that differs from germline. The chain uses TRBV20-1 and TRBJ2-7; D is undetermined. Germline CDR1 reads DFQATT; CDR2 reads SNEGSKA (reference sequence). CDR3 length: 13 residues. The DNA for the CDR3 is TGCAGTGCTAGAGATCTGTTAAGGGCAGATGTGGACTTC. This gives the protein CSARDLLRADVDF.

V gene TRBV7-3 combines with J gene TRBJ2-1, with a weak D call TRBD2 (5 bases). CDR1 and CDR2 from the germline V gene are SGHTA and FQGTGA. The CDR3 spans 13 residues. Trimming removed 6 bases at V and 6 bases at J, with 12 bases between. CDR3 sequence (DNA): TGTGCCAGCAGGAAAACTAGTTCCAATGAGCAGTTCTTC. Translation: CASRKTSSNEQFF.

This clonotype is deemed medium-sized (0.01 to 0.1%). The V and J genes are TRBV27 and TRBJ1-5; D possibly corresponds to TRBD1 (5 bases). The V end lost 7 bases, the J end lost 1 base, and 17 bases lay between the germline ends. Looked up from germline, CDR1 is MNHEY and CDR2 is SMNVEV (reference sequence). CDR3 size: 16 residues. The CDR3 DNA reads as TGTGCCAGCACCGCGTGGGGGGGTCGCAGCAATCAGCCCCAGCATTTT. It translates to CASTAWGGRSNQPQHF.

The rearrangement joins TRBV20-1 to TRBJ2-3, with D uncertain. Trimming cost V 0 bases and J 1 base, with 8 bases left between them. The germline V gene encodes CDR1 DFQATT and CDR2 SNEGSKA (reference sequence). CDR3 size: 14 residues. The CDR3 here is CSARDAARTDTQYF. DNA of the CDR3: TGCAGTGCTAGAGATGCGGCCCGCACAGATACGCAGTATTTT.

This clonotype has only a few counts. The rearrangement uses TRBV7-9 and TRBJ1-3; D remains ambiguous. Trimming left V 5 bases short and J 0 bases short, with 5 bases between. Germline V gives CDR1 SEHNR, CDR2 FQNEAQ (reference sequence). The CDR3 consists of 13 residues. The CDR3 reads CASSPSSGNTIYF. The CDR3 nucleotides read TGTGCCAGCAGCCCCTCCTCTGGAAACACCATATATTTT.

There are a few counts of this clonotype. The rearrangement joins TRBV20-1 to TRBJ2-2; maybe TRBD1 (6 bases). Trimming shortened V by 2 bases and J by 7 bases, and 17 bases separated the two germline ends. The V gene's germline CDR1 is DFQATT and CDR2 SNEGSKA (reference sequence). The CDR3 length is 15 residues. DNA of the CDR3: TGCAGTGCTAGACCGGGACATACCACCGACGGGGAGCTGTTTTTT. Protein product: CSARPGHTTDGELFF.

This clonotype was observed a handful of times. The V gene is TRBV2, the J gene TRBJ1-1; D is unclear. The CDR3 totals 13 residues. The V gene lost 7 bases and the J gene lost 3 bases, with 12 bases spanning the gap. Germline values: CDR1 SNHLY, CDR2 FYNNEI. Here the CDR3 DNA reads TGTGCCAGCATCACACGAGAGTACACTGAAGCTTTCTTT. Translating it yields CASITREYTEAFF.

Points on this clonotype: Sequence at one end of the junction differs from germline and may be a read error. This chain links TRBV7-2 with TRBJ2-7; D is perhaps TRBD1 (5 bases). This CDR3 region has 14 residues. In germline, CDR1 is SGHTA, CDR2 FQGNSA. CDR3 nucleotides: TGTGCCAGCAGTTTAGGACACAGCTCCTACGAGCAGTACTTC. Protein sequence: CASSLGHSSYEQYF. Complete variable domain (other parts from reference TRBV7-2 and TRBJ2-7): GAGVSQSPSNKVTEKGKDVELRCDPISGHTALYWYRQSLGQGLEFLIYFQGNSAPDKSGLPSDRFSAERTGGSVSTLTIQRTQQEDSAVYLCASSLGHSSYEQYFGPGTRLTVT.

This chain uses TRBV29-1 with TRBJ2-7; no clear D gene. The CDR3 consists of 14 residues. V was clipped by 7 bases and J by 7 bases, with 23 bases between them. Germline V gives CDR1 SQVTM, CDR2 ANQGSEA. CDR3 region: CSGALGGIDREQYF. Here the CDR3 DNA reads TGCAGCGGGGCCCTCGGTGGGATAGATCGGGAGCAGTACTTC.

A few counts support this clonotype. The rearrangement links TRBV6-2 or TRBV6-3 to TRBJ2-3; TRBD2 is a possible D gene (6 bases). CDR1 is MNHEY, CDR2 SVGEGT, per germline. CDR3 size: 12 residues. Trimming stripped 6 bases from V and 5 bases from J, with 9 bases between. CDR3 coding DNA: TGTGCCAGCAGATCCGGGGGAGATACGCAGTATTTT. It specifies CASRSGGDTQYF.

V is TRBV19 and J is TRBJ1-2; the D is unclear. CDR3 length equals 13 residues. Looked up from germline, CDR1 is LNHDA and CDR2 is SQIVND (reference sequence). V lost 7 bases to trimming and J lost 5 bases, with 14 bases between them. Here the CDR3 reads CASTDWASYGYTF. CDR3 in DNA: TGTGCCAGTACCGATTGGGCGTCGTATGGCTACACCTTC.

The rearrangement links TRBV6-5 to TRBJ1-5; D is unresolved. Trimming removed 2 bases from V and 6 bases from J, with 5 bases in between. Germline loops: CDR1 MNHEY, CDR2 SVGAGI. This CDR3 is 12 amino acids long. CDR3 protein: CASSYESQPQHF. CDR3 nucleotides: TGTGCCAGCAGTTACGAGTCTCAGCCCCAGCATTTT.

The chain has TRBV27 and TRBJ1-3, with D possibly matching TRBD1 (5 bases). This CDR3 is 14 amino acids long. Trimming left V 4 bases short and J 4 bases short, with 11 bases between. Germline lookup yields CDR1 MNHEY and CDR2 SMNVEV (reference sequence). CDR3 protein: CASSSGLAGNTIYF. CDR3 bases: TGTGCCAGCAGTTCGGGGCTTGCCGGAAACACCATATATTTT.

This chain joins TRBV12-3 or TRBV12-4 and TRBJ2-7; D gene unclear. This CDR3 spans 13 amino acids. V shed 3 bases and J shed 3 bases, with 9 bases lying between them. CDR3 residues: CASSFNVNYEQYF. For the CDR3, the DNA is TGTGCCAGCAGTTTTAACGTTAACTACGAGCAGTACTTC.

This clonotype was found a few times. The CDR3 reads CASTRWADRVTEAFF. The CDR3 nucleotides read TGTGCCAGCACAAGGTGGGCGGACAGGGTCACTGAAGCTTTCTTT. This chain uses TRBV6-1 with TRBJ1-1, with TRBD1 matching over 8 bases. J lost 4 bases, V lost 7 bases, and 11 bases had no gene match. Germline lookup yields CDR1 MNHNS and CDR2 SASEGT. CDR3 size: 15 residues.

A few counts support this clonotype. DNA for the CDR3: TGCAGTGCTAGTGTAACAGGGTATGGCTACACCTTC. Translation: CSASVTGYGYTF. The rearrangement links TRBV20-1 to TRBJ1-2, with a possible D match to TRBD1 (6 bases). V was cut by 3 bases and J by 5 bases, with 10 bases left in between. CDR1 is DFQATT and CDR2 is SNEGSKA in the germline V gene (reference sequence). This CDR3 is built from 12 residues.

The chain carries TRBV11-2 and TRBJ2-5; weak D call: TRBD2 (6 bases). The length of the CDR3 is 15 residues. Germline lookup yields CDR1 SGHAT and CDR2 FQNNGV. The V end lost 1 base, the J end lost 7 bases, and 16 bases lay between the germline ends. CDR3 nucleotides: TGTGCCAGCAGCTTAGGAGCGGCGGGGCAGTGGACCCAGTACTTC. This encodes CASSLGAAGQWTQYF.